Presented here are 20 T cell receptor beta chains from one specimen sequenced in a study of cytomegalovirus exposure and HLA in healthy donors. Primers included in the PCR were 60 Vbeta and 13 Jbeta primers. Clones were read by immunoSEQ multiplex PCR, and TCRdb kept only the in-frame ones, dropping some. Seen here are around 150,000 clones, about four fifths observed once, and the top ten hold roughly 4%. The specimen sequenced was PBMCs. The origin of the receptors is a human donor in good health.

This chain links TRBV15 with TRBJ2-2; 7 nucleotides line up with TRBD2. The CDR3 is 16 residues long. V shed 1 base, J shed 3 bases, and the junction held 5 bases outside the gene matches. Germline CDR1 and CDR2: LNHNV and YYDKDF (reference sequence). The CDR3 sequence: CATSRGGRAHTGELFF. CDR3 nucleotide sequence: TGTGCCACCAGCAGAGGGGGGAGGGCCCACACCGGGGAGCTGTTTTTT. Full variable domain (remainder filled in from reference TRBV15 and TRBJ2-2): DAMVIQNPRYQVTQFGKPVTLSCSQTLNHNVMYWYQQKSSQAPKLLFHYYDKDFNNEADTPDNFQSRRPNTSFCFLDIRSPGLGDTAMYLCATSRGGRAHTGELFFGEGSRLTVL.

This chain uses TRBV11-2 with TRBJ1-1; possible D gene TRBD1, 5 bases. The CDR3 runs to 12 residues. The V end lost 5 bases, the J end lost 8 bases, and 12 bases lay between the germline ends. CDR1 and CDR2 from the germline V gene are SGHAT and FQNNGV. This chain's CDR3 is CASSTGGGEAFF. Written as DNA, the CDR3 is TGTGCCAGCAGCACGGGGGGAGGGGAAGCTTTCTTT.

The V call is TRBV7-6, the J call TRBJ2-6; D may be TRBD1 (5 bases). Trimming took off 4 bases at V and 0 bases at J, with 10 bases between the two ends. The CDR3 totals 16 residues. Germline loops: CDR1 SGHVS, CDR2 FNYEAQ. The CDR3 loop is CASSSWGLSGANVLTF. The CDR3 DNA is TGTGCCAGCAGCTCATGGGGCCTCTCTGGGGCCAACGTCCTGACTTTC.

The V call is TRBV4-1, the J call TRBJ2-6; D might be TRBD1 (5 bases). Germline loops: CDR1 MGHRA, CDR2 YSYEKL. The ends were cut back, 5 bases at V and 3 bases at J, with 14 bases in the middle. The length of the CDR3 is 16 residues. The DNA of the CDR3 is TGCGCCAGCAGCGAGACCCAGGGTTTTGGGGCCAACGTCCTGACTTTC. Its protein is CASSETQGFGANVLTF.

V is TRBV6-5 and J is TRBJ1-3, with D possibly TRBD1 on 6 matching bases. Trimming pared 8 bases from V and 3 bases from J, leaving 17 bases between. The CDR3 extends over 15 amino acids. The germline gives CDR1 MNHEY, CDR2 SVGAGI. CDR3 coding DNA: TGTGCCAGCCCTAGGGGGGGGGCAGGTGGAAACACCATATATTTT. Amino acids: CASPRGGAGGNTIYF.

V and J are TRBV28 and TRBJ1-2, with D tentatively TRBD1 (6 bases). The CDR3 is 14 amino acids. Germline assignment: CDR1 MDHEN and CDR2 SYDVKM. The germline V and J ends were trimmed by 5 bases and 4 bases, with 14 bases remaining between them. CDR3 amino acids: CASSPPGQVYGYTF. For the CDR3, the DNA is TGTGCCAGCAGTCCTCCGGGACAAGTCTATGGCTACACCTTC.

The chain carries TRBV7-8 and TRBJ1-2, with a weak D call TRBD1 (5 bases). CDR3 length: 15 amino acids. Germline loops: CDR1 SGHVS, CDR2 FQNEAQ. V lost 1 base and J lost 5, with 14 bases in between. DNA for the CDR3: TGTGCCAGCAGCTTAGTTCGCGACAGTGCGTATGGCTACACCTTC. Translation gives CASSLVRDSAYGYTF.

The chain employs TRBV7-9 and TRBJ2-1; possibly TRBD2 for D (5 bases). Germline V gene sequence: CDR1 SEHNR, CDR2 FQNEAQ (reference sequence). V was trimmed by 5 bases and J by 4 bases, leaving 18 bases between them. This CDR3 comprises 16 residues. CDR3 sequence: CASSPQPPGTYNEQFF. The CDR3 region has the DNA TGTGCCAGCAGCCCCCAACCTCCGGGAACTTACAATGAGCAGTTCTTC.

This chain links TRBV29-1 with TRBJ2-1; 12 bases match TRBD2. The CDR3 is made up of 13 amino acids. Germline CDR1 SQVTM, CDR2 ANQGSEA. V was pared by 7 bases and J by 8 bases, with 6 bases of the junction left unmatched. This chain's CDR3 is CSGGASGGDEQFF. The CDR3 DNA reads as TGCAGCGGCGGGGCTAGCGGGGGGGATGAGCAGTTCTTC.

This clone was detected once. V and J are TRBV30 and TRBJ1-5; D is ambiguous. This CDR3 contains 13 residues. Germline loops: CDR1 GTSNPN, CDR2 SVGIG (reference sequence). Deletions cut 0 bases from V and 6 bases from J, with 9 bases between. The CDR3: CAWSVQDGQPQHF. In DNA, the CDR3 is TGTGCCTGGAGTGTGCAGGATGGTCAGCCCCAGCATTTT.

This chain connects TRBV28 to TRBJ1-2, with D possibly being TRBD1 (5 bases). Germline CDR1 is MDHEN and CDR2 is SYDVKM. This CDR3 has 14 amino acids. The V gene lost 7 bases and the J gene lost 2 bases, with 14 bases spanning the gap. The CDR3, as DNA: TGTGCCAGCACCCCTCGGGGGGGGAACTATGGCTACACCTTC. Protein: CASTPRGGNYGYTF.

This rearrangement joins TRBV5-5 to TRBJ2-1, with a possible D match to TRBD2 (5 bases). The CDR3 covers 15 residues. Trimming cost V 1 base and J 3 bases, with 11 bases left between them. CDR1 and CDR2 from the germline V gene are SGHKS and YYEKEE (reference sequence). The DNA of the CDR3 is TGTGCCAGCAGCTTGTCGACGGGGTACTACAATGAGCAGTTCTTC. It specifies CASSLSTGYYNEQFF.

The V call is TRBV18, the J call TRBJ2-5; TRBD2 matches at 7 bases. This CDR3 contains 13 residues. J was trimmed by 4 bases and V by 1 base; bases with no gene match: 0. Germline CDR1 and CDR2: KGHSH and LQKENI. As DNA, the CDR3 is TGTGCCAGCTCACCACTAGCGGGAGAGACCCAGTACTTC. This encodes CASSPLAGETQYF.

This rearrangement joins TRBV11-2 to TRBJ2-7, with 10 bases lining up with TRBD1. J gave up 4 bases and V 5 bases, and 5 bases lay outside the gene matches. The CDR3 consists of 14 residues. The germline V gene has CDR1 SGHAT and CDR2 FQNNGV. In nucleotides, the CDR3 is TGTGCCAGCAGCACCGGGACAGGGGATTACGAGCAGTACTTC. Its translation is CASSTGTGDYEQYF.

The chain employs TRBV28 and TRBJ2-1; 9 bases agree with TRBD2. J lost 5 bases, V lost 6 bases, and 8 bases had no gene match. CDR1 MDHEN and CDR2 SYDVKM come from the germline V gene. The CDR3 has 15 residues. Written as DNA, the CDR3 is TGTGCCAGCAGCCGATCTAGCGGGAAAAACAATGAGCAGTTCTTC. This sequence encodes CASSRSSGKNNEQFF.

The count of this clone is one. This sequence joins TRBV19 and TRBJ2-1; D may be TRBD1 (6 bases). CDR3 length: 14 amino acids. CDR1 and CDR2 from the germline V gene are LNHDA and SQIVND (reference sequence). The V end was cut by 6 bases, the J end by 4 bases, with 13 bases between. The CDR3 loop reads CASRAIGQYNEQFF. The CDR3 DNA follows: TGTGCCAGTAGGGCGATTGGACAGTACAATGAGCAGTTCTTC.

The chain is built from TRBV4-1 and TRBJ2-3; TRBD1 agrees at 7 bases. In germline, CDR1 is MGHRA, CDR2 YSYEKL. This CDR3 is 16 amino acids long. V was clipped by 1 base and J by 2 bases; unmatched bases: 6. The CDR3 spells CASSQGVGQHTDTQYF. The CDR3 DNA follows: TGCGCCAGCAGCCAAGGGGTGGGACAGCACACAGATACGCAGTATTTT.

CDR3 sequence: CASSSGQGLTDTQYF. The CDR3 DNA sequence: TGTGCCAGCAGCTCAGGACAGGGGTTGACAGATACGCAGTATTTT. V is TRBV7-9 and J is TRBJ2-3; 9 bases align to TRBD1. The CDR3 consists of 15 residues. CDR1 and CDR2 (germline): SEHNR, FQNEAQ (reference sequence). J was trimmed by 3 bases and V by 4 bases; bases with no gene match: 5.

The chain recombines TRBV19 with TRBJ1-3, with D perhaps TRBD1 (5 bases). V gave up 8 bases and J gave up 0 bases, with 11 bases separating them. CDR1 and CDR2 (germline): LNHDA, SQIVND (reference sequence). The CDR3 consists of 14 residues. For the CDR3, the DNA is TGTGCCAGTCCGAAACAGGTCTCTGGAAACACCATATATTTT. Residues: CASPKQVSGNTIYF.

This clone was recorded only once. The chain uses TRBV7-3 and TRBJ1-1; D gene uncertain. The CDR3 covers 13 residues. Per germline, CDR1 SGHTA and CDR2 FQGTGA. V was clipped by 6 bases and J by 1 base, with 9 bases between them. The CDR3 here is CASRQTPNTEAFF. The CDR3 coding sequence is TGTGCCAGCAGACAGACACCGAACACTGAAGCTTTCTTT.